This section outlines one T cell receptor (beta chain) sequence together with its context. Its cognate antigen is unknown. Some clones are missing from TCRdb's copy, which holds only in-frame ones; the method was immunoSEQ multiplex PCR. The table includes about half a million clones, approximately 81% detected once. Unsorted samples used roughly 99 million PBMCs for genomic DNA. This record belongs to a study of shared clonotypes between healthy human individuals. Study at large: Those who served as donors were a couple of women and a few men between the ages of 18 and 49. Overall study results and limits: Owing to a small donor count, the genetic and exposure-history diversity represented was limited.

CDR1 is SGDLS and CDR2 is YYNGEE in the germline V gene. This CDR3 is built from 16 residues. V lost 0 bases, J lost 3 bases, and 15 bases lay in between. The clonotype comes from a woman aged 35 to 49 in good health. Some clones in this sample may be carry-over from other donors' samples. The chain carries TRBV9 and TRBJ1-2; no firm D call. Source material: PBMCs. The CDR3 protein is CASSVGPSGNYYGYTF. The CDR3, as DNA: TGTGCCAGCAGCGTAGGTCCCAGCGGGAACTACTATGGCTACACCTTC. Filled out from reference TRBV9 and TRBJ1-2, the complete variable domain reads DSGVTQTPKHLITATGQRVTLRCSPRSGDLSVYWYQQSLDQGLQFLIQYYNGEERAKGNILERFSAQQFPDLHSELNLSSLELGDSALYFCASSVGPSGNYYGYTFGSGTRLTVV.